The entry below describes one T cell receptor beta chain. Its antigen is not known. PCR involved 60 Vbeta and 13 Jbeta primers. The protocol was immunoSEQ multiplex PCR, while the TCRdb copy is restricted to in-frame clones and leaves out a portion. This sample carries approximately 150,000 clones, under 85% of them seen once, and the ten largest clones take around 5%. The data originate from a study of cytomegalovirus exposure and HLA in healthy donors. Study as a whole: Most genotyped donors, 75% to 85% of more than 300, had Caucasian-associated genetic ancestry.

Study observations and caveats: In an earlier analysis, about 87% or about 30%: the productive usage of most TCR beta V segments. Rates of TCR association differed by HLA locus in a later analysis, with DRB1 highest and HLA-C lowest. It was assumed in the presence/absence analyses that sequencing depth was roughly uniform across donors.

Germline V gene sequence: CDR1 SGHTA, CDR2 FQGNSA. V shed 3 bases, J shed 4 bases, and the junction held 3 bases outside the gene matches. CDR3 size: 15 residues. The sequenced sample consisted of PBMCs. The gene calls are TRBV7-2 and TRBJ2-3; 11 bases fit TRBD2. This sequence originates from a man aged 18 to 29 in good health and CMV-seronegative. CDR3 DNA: TGTGCCAGCAGCTTGACTAGCGGGAATCCAGATACGCAGTATTTT. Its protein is CASSLTSGNPDTQYF.